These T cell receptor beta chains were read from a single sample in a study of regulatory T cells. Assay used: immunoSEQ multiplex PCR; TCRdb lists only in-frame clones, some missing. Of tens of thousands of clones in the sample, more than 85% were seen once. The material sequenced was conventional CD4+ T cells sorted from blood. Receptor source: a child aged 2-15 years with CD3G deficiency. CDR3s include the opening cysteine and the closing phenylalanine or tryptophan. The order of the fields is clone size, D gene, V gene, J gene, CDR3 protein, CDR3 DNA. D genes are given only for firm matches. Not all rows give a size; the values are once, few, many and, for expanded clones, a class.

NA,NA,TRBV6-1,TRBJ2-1,CASSESAVYNEQFF,TGTGCCAGCAGTGAGTCAGCGGTTTACAATGAGCAGTTCTTC
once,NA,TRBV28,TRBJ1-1,CASSLMTQGSTEAFF,TGTGCCAGCAGTTTAATGACACAGGGTTCCACTGAAGCTTTCTTT
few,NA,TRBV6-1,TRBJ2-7,CASKGVIDEQYF,TGTGCCAGCAAAGGAGTGATTGACGAGCAGTACTTC
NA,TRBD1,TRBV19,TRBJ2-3,CASSTGTGGMDTQYF,TGTGCCAGTAGTACCGGGACAGGGGGCATGGATACGCAGTATTTT
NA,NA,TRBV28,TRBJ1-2,CASRKNAGYTF,TGTGCCAGCAGGAAAAACGCCGGCTACACCTTC
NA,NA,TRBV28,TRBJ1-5,CASSYLDQGTQHF,TGTGCCAGCAGCTACCTGGACCAAGGTACCCAGCATTTT
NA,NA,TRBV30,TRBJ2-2,CAWRGSGTGELFF,TGTGCCTGGAGGGGGTCAGGCACCGGGGAGCTGTTTTTT
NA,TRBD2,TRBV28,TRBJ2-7,CATAGAGVLYEQYF,TGTGCCACCGCTGGGGCGGGAGTACTCTACGAGCAGTACTTC
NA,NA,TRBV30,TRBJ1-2,CAWSSGTLYGYTF,TGTGCCTGGAGTTCCGGGACACTCTATGGCTACACCTTC
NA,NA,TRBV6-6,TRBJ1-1,CASSYTFENTEAFF,TGTGCCAGCAGTTACACCTTCGAAAACACTGAAGCTTTCTTT
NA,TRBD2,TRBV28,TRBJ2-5,CASRQAGAGETQYF,TGTGCCAGCAGACAAGCGGGAGCGGGAGAGACCCAGTACTTC
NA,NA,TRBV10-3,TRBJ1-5,CANPQDSNQPQHF,TGTGCCAACCCCCAAGATAGCAATCAGCCCCAGCATTTT
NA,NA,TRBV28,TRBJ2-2,CASSLGFGELFF,TGTGCCAGCAGTTTAGGTTTCGGGGAGCTGTTTTTT
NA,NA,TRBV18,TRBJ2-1,CASSGTRSYNEQFF,TGTGCCAGCTCGGGTACCCGCTCCTACAATGAGCAGTTCTTC
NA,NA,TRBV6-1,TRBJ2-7,CASSEAQGREQYF,TGTGCCAGCAGTGAAGCGCAGGGGAGGGAGCAGTACTTC
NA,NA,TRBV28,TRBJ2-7,CASTLTLGNEQYF,TGTGCCAGCACTTTGACCCTTGGCAACGAGCAGTACTTC
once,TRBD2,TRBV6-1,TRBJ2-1,CASSEVGGRRYNEQFF,TGTGCCAGCAGTGAAGTCGGCGGGAGGAGATACAATGAGCAGTTCTTC
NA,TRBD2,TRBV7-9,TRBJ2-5,CASSTWTSGSETQYF,TGTGCCAGCAGCACTTGGACTAGCGGGAGTGAGACCCAGTACTTC
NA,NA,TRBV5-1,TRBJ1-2,CASSLLGGEHGYTF,TGCGCCAGCAGCTTGCTTGGCGGGGAACATGGCTACACCTTC
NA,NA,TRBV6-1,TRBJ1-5,CANSRIGSNQPQHF,TGTGCCAACAGCAGGATTGGCAGCAATCAGCCCCAGCATTTT
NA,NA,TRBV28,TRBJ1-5,CASRTAGNQPQHF,TGTGCCAGCAGGACAGCAGGCAATCAGCCCCAGCATTTT
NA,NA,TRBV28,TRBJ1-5,CASSLRGYQPQHF,TGTGCCAGCAGCCTTCGGGGGTATCAGCCCCAGCATTTT
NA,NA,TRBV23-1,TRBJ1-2,CASSHYPKGGGYGYTF,TGCGCCAGCAGTCACTACCCAAAGGGAGGTGGGTATGGCTACACCTTC
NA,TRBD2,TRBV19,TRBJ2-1,CASRNGLAVGEQFF,TGTGCCAGTAGGAACGGACTAGCGGTAGGGGAGCAGTTCTTC
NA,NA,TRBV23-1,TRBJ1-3,CASSWGRGNTIYF,TGCGCCAGCAGTTGGGGGCGAGGAAACACCATATATTTT
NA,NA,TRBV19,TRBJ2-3,CASSHPGTDTQYF,TGTGCCAGTAGTCATCCCGGCACAGATACGCAGTATTTT
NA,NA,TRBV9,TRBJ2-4,CASSVEGRQERDIPPKNIQYF,TGTGCCAGCAGCGTAGAGGGGAGGCAAGAAAGGGACATACCCCCTAAAAACATTCAGTACTTC
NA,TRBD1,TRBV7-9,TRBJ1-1,CASSAESGQAIF,TGTGCCAGCAGTGCCGAGTCGGGACAGGCCATCTTT
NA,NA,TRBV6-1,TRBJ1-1,CASSVSWNTEAFF,TGTGCCAGCAGCGTCAGTTGGAACACTGAAGCTTTCTTT
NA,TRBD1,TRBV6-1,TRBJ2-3,CASSEDRGYRDTQYF,TGTGCCAGCAGTGAAGACAGGGGATACCGGGATACGCAGTATTTT
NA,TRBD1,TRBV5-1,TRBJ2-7,CASSRTGSSYEQYF,TGCGCCAGCAGCAGGACAGGGTCTTCCTACGAGCAGTACTTC
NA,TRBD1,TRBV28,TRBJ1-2,CASLGTGVVGGYTF,TGTGCCAGCCTAGGGACAGGGGTGGTCGGTGGCTACACCTTC